This TCR beta chain was sequenced in a study of T cells in Graves' hyperthyroidism and ophthalmopathy. Amplified TCR beta CDR3 regions derived from RNA transcripts. TCR CDR3 underwent first-round RT-PCR with the HTBI primer set. TCRdb re-called the multiplex PCR reads through MiXCR, storing one row per CDR3 protein. The repertoire holds hundreds of thousands of distinct CDR3 sequences, with around 13% as singletons. From germline, CDR1 is KGHSH and CDR2 LQKENI. The V end was cut by 4 bases, the J end by 3 bases, with 10 bases between. This CDR3 spans 13 amino acids. This clonotype was detected a few times.

The chain recombines TRBV18 with TRBJ2-7, with D possibly matching TRBD1 (5 bases). The sample taken for sequencing was blood. This clonotype was obtained from a woman in her fifties or sixties with Graves' ophthalmopathy. The CDR3 coding sequence is TGTGCCAGCTCACGGACACAGAACTACGAGCAGTACTTC. Translated, it gives CASSRTQNYEQYF.